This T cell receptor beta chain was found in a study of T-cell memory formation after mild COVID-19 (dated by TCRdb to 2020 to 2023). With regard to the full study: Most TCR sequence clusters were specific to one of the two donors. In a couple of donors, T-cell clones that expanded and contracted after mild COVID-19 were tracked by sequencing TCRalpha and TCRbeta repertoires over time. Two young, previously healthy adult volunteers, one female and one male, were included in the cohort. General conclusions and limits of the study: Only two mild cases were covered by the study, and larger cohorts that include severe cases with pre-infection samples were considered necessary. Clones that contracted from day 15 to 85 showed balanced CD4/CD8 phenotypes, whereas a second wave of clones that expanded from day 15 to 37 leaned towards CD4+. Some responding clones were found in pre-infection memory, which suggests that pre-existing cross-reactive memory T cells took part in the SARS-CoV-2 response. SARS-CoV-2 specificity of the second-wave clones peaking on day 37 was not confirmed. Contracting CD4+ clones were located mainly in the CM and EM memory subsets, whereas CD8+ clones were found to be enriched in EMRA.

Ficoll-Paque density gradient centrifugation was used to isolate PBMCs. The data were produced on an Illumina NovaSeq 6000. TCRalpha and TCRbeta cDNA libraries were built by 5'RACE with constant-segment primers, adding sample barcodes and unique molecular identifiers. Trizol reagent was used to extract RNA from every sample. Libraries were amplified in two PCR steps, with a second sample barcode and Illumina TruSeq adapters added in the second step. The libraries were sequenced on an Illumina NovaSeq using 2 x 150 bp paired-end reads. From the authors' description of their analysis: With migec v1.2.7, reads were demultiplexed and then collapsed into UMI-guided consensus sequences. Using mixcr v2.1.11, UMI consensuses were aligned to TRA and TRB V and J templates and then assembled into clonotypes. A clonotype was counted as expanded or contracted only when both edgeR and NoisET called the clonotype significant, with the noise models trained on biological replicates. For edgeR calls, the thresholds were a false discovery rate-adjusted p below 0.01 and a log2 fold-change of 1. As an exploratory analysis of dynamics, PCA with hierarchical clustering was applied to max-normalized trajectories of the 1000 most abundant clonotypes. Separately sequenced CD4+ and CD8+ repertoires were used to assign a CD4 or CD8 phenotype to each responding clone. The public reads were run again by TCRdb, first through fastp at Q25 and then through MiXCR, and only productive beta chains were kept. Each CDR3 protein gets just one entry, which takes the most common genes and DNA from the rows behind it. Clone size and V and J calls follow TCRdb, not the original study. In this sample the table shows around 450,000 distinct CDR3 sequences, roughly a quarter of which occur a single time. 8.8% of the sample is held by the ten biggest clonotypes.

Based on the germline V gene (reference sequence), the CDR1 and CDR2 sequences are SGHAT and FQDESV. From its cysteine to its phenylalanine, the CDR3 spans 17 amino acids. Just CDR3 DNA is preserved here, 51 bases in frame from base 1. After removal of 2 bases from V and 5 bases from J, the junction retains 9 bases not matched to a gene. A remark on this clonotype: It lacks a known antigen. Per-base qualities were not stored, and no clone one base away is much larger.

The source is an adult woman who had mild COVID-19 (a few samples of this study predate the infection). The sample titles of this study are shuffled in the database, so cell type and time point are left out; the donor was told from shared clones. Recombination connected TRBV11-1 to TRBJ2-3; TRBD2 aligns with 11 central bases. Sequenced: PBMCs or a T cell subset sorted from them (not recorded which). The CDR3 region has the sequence CASSLSFSGGALDTQYF. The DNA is TGTGCCAGCAGCTTATCCTTTAGCGGGGGGGCCTTAGATACGCAGTATTTT.